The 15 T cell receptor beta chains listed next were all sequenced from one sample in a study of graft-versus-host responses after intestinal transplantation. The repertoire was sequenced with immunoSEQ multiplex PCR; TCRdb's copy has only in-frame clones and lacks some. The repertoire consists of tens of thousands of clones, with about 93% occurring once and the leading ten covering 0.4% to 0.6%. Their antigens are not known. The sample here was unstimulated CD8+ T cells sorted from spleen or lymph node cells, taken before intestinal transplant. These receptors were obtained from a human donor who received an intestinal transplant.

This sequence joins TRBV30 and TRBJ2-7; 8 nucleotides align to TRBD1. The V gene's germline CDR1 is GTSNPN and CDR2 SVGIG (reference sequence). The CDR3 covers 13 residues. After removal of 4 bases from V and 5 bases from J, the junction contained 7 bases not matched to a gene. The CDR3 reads CAWNGQGGDEQYF. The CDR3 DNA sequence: TGTGCCTGGAACGGACAGGGAGGCGACGAGCAGTACTTC. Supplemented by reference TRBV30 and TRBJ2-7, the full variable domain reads SQTIHQWPATLVQPVGSPLSLECTVEGTSNPNLYWYRQAAGRGLQLLFYSVGIGQISSEVPQNLSASRPQDRQFILSSKKLLLSDSGFYLCAWNGQGGDEQYFGPGTRLTVT.

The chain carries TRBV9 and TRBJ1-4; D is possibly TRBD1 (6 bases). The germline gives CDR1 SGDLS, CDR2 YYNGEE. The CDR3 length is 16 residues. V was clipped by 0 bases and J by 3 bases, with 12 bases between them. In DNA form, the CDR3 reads TGTGCCAGCAGCGTAGGCGACAGGTTGGCTAATGAAAAACTGTTTTTT. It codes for CASSVGDRLANEKLFF.

This chain's CDR3 is CASSMRTSGGDTQYF. The DNA of the CDR3 is TGTGCCAGCAGCATGCGGACTAGCGGGGGAGATACGCAGTATTTT. The chain uses TRBV14 and TRBJ2-3; 13 nucleotides line up with TRBD2. The V and J ends lost 5 bases and 5 bases, in that order; junction bases with no gene match: 4. The germline CDR1 and CDR2 sequences are SGHDN and FVKESK. The CDR3 consists of 15 residues.

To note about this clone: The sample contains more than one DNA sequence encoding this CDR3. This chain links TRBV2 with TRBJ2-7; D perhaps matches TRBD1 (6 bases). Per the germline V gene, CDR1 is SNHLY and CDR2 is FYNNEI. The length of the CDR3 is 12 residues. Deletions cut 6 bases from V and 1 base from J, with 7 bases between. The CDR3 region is CASRDSSYEQYF. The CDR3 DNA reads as TGTGCCAGCAGGGACAGTTCCTACGAGCAGTACTTC.

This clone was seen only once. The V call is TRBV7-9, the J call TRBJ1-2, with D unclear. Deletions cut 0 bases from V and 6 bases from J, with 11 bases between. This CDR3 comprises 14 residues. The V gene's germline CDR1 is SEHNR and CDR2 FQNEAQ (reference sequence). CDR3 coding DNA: TGTGCCAGCAGCTTAGCGGCTATTAGCCATGGCTACACCTTC. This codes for CASSLAAISHGYTF.

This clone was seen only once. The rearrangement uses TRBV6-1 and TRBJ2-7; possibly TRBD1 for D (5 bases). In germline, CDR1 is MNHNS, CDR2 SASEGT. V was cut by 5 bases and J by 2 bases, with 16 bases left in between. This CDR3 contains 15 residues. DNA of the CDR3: TGTGCCAGCAGTACGTGGGGCGGTGGACCCTACGAGCAGTACTTC. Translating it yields CASSTWGGGPYEQYF.

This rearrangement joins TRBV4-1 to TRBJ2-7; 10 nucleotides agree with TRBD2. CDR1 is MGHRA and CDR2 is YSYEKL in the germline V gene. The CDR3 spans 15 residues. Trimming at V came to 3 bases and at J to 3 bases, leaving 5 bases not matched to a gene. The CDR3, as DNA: TGCGCCAGCAGCCATCCAACTAGCGGGGACTACGAGCAGTACTTC. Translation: CASSHPTSGDYEQYF.

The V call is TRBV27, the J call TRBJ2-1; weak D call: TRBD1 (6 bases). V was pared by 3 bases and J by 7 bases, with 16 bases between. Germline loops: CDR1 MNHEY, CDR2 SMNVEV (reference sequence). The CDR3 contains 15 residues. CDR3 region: CASSFSGALFNEQFF. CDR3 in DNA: TGTGCCAGCAGTTTTTCAGGGGCCCTTTTTAATGAGCAGTTCTTC.

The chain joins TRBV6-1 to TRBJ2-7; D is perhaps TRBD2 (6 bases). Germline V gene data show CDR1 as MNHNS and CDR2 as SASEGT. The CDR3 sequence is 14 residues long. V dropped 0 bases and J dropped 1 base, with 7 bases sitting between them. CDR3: CASSEAGGSYEQYF. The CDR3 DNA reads TGTGCCAGCAGTGAAGCGGGGGGTTCCTACGAGCAGTACTTC.

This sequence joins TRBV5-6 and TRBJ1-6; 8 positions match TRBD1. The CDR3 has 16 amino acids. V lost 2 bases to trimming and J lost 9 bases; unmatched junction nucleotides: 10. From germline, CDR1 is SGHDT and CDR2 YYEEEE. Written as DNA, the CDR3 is TGTGCCAGCAGCTTACGTCGGACAGGGCGCTTTTCACCCCTCCACTTT. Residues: CASSLRRTGRFSPLHF.

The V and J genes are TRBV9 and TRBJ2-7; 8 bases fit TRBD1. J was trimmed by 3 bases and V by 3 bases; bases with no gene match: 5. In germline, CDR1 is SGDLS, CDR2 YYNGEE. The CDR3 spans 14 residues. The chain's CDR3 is CASSDDRGGYEQYF. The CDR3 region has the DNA TGTGCCAGCAGCGACGACAGGGGTGGCTACGAGCAGTACTTC.

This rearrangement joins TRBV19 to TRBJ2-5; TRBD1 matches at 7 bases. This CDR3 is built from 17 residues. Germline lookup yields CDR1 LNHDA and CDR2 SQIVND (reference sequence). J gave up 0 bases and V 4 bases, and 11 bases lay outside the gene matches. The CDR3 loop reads CASSTPGDSLYQETQYF. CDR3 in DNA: TGTGCCAGTAGTACACCTGGGGACAGCCTGTACCAAGAGACCCAGTACTTC.

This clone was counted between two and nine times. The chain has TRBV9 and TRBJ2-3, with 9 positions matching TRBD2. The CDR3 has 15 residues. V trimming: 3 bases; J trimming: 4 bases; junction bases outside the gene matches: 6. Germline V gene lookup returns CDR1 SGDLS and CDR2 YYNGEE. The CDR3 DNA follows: TGTGCCAGCAGCGCCGGGACTAGCATCGCAGATACGCAGTATTTT. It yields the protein CASSAGTSIADTQYF.

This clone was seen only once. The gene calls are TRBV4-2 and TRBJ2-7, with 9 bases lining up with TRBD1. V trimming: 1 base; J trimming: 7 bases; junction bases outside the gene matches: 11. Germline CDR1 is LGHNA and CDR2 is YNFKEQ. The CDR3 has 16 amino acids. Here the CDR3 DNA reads TGTGCCAGCAGCCAAGGGGGACAGGGAGTGACGGGGGAGCAGTACTTC. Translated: CASSQGGQGVTGEQYF.

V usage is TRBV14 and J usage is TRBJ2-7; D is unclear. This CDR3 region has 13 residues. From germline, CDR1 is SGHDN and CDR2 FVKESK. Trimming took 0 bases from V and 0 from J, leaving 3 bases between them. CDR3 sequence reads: CASSQDSSYEQYF. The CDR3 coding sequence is TGTGCCAGCAGCCAAGACAGCTCCTACGAGCAGTACTTC.